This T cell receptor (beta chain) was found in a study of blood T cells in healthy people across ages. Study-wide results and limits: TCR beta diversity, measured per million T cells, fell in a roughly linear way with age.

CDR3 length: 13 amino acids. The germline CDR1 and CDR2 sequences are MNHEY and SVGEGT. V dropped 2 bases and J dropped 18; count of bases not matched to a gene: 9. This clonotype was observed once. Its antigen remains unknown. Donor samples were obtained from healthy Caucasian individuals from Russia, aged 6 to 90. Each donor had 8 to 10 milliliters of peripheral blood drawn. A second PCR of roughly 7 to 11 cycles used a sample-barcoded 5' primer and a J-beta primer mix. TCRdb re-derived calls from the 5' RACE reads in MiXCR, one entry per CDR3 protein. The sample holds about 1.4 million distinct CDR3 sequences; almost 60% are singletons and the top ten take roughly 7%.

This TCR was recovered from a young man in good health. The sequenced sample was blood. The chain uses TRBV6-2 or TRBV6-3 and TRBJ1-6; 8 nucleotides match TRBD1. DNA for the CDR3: TGTGCCAGCAGTTACGCGAACGGACAGGGTAACCACTTT. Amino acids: CASSYANGQGNHF.